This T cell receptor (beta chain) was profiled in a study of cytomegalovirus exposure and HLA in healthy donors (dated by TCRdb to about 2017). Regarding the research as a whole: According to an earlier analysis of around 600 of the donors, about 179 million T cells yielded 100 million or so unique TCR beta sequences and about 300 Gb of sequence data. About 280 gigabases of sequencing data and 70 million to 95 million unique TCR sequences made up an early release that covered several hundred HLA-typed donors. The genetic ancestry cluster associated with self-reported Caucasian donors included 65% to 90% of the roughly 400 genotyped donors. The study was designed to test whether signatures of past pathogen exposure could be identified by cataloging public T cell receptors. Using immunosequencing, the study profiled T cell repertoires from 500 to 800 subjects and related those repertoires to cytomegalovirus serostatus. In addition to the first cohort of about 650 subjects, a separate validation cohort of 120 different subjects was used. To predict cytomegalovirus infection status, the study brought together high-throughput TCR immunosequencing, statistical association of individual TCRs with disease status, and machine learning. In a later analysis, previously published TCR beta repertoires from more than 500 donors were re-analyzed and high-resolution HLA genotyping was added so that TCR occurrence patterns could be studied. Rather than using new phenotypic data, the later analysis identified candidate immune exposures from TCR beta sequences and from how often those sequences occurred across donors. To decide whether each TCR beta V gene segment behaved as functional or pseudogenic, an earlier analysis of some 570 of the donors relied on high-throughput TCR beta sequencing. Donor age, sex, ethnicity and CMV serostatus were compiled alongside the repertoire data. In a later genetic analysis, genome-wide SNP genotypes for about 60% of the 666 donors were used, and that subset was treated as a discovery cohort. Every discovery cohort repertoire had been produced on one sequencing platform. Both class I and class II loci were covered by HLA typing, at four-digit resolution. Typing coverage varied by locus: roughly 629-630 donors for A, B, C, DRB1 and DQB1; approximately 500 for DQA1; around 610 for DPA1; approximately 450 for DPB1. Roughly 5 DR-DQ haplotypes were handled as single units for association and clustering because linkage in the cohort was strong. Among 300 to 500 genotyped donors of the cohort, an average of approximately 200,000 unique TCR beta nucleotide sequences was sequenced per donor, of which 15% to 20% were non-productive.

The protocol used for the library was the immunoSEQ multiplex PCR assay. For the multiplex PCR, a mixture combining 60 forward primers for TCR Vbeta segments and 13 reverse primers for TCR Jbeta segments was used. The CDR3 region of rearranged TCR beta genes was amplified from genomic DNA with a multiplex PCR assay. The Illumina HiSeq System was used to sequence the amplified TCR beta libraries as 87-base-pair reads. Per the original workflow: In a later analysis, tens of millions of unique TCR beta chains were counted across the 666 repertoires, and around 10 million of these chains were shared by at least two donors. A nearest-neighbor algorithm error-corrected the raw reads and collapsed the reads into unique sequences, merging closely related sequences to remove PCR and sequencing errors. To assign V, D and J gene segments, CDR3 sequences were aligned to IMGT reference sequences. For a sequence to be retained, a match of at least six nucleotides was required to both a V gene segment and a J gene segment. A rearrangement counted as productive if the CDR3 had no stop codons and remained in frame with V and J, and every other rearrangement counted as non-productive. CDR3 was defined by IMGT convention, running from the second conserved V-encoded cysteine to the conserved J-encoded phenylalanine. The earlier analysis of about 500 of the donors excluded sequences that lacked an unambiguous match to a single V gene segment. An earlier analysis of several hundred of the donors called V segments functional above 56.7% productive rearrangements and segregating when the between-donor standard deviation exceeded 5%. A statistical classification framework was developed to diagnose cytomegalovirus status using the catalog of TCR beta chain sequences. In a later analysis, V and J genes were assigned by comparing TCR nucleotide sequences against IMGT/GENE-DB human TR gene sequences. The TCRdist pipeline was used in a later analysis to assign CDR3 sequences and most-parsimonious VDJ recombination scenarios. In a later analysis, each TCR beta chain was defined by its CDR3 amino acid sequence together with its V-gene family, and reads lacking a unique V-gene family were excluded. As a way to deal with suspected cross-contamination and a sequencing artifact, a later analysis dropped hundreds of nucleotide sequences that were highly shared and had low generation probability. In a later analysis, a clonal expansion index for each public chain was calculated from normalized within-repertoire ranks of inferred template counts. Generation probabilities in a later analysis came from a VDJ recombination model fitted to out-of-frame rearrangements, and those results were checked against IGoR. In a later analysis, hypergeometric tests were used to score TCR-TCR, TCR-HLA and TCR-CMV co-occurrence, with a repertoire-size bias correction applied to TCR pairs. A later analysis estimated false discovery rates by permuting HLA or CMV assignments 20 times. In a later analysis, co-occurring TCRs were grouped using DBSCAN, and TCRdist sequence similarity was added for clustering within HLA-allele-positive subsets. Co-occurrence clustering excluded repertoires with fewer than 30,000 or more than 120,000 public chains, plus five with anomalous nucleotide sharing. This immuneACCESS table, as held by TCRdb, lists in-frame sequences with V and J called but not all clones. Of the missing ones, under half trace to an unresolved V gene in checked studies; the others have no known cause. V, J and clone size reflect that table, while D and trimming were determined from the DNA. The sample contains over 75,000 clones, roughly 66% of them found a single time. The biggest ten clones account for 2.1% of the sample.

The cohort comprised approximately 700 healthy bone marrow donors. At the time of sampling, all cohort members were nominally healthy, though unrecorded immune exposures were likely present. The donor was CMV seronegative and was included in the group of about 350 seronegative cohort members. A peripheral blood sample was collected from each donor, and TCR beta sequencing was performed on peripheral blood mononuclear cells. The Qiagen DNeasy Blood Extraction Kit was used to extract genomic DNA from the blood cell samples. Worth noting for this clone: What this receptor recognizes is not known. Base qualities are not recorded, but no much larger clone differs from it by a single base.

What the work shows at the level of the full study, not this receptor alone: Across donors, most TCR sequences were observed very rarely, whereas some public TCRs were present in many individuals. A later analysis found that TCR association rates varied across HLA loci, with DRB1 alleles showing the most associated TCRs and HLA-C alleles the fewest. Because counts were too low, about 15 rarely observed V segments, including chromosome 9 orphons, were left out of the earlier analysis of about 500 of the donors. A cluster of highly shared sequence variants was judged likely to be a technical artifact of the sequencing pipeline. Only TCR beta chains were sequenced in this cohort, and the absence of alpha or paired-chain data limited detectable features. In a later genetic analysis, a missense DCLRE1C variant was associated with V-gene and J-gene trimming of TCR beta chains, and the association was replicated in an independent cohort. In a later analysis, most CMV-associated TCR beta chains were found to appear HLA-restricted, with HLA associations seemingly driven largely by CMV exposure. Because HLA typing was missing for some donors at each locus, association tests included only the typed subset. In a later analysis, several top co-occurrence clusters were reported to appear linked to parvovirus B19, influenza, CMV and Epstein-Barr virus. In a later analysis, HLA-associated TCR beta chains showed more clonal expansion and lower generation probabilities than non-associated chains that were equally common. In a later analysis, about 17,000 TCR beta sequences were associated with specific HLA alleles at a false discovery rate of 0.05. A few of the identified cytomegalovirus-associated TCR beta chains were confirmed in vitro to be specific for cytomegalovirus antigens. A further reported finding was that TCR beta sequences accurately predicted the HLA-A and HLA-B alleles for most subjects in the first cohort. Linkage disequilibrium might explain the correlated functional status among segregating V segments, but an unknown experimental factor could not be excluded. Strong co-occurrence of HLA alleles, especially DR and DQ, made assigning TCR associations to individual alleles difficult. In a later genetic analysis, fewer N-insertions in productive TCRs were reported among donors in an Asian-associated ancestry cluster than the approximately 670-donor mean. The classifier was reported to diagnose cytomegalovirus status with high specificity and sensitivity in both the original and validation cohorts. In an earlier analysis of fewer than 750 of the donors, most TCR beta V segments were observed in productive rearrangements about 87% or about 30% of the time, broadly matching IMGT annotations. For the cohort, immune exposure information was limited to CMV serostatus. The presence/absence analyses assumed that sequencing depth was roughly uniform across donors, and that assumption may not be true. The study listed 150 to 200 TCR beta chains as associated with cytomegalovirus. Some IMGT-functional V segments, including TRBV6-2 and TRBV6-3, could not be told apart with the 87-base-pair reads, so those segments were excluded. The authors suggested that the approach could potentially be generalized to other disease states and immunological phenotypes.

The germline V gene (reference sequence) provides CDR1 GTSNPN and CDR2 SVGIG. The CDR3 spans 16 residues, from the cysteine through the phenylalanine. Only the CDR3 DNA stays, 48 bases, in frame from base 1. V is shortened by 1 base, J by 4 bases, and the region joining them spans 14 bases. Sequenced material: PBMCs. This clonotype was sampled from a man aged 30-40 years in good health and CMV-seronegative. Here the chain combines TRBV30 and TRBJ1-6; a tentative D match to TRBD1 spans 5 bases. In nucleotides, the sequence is TGTGCCTGGAGTGCTCCTTCCGGGACTTATAATTCACCCCTCCACTTT. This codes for CAWSAPSGTYNSPLHF.